The 3 T cell receptor beta chains below were found in one sample sequenced in a study of CD8 T cells in ankylosing spondylitis. TCRdb re-called the 5' RACE reads through MiXCR, storing one row per CDR3 protein. The top ten clones hold approximately 14% of a sample with 380,000 or so distinct CDR3 sequences, 20% to 25% of them seen once. Sequencing was performed on blood, either unsorted or a sorted T cell fraction (not recorded which). The source of these receptors is a male donor with ankylosing spondylitis or in good health (not recorded which).

The CDR3, as DNA: TGCAGTGCATGGGGGGAAGGTGAGCAGTTCTTC. Its protein is CSAWGEGEQFF. The chain has TRBV29-1 and TRBJ2-1; a possible D gene is TRBD2 (6 bases). The CDR3 has 11 amino acids. CDR1 is SQVTM and CDR2 is ANQGSEA in the germline V gene.

This clonotype was recorded a few times. The chain uses TRBV12-3 or TRBV12-4 and TRBJ2-7, with 8 bases that match TRBD1. With V trimmed by 5 bases and J by 4 bases, 10 bases remained unmatched. The CDR3 totals 15 residues. CDR3 coding DNA: TGTGCCAGCAGTCCAATACCGGACAGGGAATACGAGCAGTACTTC. As protein: CASSPIPDREYEQYF.

The chain uses TRBV6-4 and TRBJ2-1; D is perhaps TRBD1 (5 bases). The CDR3 is made up of 13 amino acids. From germline, CDR1 is MRHNA and CDR2 SNTAGT. The V gene lost 4 bases and the J gene lost 4 bases, with 8 bases spanning the gap. The CDR3 sequence is CASSVQEYNEQFF. CDR3 coding DNA: TGTGCCAGCAGTGTACAGGAGTACAATGAGCAGTTCTTC.